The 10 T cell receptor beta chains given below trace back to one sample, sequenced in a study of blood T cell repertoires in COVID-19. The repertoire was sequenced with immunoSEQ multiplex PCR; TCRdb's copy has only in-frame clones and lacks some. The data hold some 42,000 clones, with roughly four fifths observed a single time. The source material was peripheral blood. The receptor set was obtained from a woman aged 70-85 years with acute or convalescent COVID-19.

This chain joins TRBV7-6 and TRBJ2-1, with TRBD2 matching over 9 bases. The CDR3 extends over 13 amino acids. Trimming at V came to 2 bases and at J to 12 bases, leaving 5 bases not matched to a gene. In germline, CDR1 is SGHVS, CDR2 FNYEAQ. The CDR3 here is CASSLQRGALQFF. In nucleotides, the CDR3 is TGTGCCAGCAGCTTACAGCGGGGGGCCTTGCAGTTCTTC.

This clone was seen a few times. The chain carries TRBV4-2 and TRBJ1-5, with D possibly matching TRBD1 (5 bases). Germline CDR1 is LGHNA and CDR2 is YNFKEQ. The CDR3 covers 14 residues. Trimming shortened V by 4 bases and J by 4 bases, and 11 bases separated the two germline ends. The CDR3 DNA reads TGTGCCAGCAGCCCGACAGAAACTAATCAGCCCCAGCATTTT. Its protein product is CASSPTETNQPQHF.

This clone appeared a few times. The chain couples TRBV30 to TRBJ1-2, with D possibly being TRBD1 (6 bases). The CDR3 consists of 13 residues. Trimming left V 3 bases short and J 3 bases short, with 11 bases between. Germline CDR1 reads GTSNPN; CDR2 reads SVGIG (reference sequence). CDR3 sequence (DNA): TGTGCCTGGAGGTCCAGGGGCCACTATGGCTACACCTTC. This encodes CAWRSRGHYGYTF.

CDR3 DNA sequence: TGTGCCAGCAGTTACTCAGGGAATCGGGGTGGAGAGACCCAGTACTTC. Translating it yields CASSYSGNRGGETQYF. The chain has TRBV6-5 and TRBJ2-5; possible D gene TRBD2, 5 bases. The CDR3 contains 16 residues. Per the germline V gene, CDR1 is MNHEY and CDR2 is SVGAGI. The V gene lost 0 bases and the J gene lost 4 bases, with 15 bases spanning the gap.

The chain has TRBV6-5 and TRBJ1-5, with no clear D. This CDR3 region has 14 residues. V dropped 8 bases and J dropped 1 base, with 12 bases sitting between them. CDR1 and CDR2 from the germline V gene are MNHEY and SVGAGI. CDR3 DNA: TGTGCCAGCCGAGACGCGGTCAGCAATCAGCCCCAGCATTTT. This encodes CASRDAVSNQPQHF.

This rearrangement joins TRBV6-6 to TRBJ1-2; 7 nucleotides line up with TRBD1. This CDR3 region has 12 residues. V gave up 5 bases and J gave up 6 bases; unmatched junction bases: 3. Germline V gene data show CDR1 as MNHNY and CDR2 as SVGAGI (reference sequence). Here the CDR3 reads CASSTRGDGYTF. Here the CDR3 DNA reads TGTGCCAGCAGTACCAGGGGGGATGGCTACACCTTC.

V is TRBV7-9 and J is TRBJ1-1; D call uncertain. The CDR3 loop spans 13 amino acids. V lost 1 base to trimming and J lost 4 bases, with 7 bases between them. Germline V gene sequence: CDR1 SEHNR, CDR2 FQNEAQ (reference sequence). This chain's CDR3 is CASSLGATTEAFF. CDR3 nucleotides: TGTGCCAGCAGCTTAGGGGCAACCACTGAAGCTTTCTTT.

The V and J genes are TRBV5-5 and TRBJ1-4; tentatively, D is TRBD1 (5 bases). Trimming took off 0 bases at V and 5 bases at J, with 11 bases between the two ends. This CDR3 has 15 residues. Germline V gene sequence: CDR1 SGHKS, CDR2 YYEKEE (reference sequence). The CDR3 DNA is TGTGCCAGCAGCTTGGCGCCAGGGCACAATGAAAAACTGTTTTTT. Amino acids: CASSLAPGHNEKLFF.

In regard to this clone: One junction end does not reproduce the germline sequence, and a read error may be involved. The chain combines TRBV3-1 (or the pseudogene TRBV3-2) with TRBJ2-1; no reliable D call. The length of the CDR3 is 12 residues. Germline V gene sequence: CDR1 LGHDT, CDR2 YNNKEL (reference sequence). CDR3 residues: CASSSSPSIPIF. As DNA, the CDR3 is TGTGCCAGCAGCTCAAGTCCTAGTATTCCGATCTTC.

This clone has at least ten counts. In DNA, the CDR3 is TGTGCCAGCAGTTACGGCCTCACAGGGAGTGGCTACACCTTC. It is translated as CASSYGLTGSGYTF. V is TRBV6-5 and J is TRBJ1-2, with TRBD1 as a possible D gene (6 bases). Germline V gene lookup returns CDR1 MNHEY and CDR2 SVGAGI. The CDR3 has 14 amino acids. The V end lost 2 bases, the J end lost 7 bases, and 14 bases lay between the germline ends.